This T cell receptor (beta chain) was sequenced in a study of response to subunit inactivated influenza vaccine. Study results and caveats: Researchers suggested that each seasonal influenza vaccination recruits few new T cells.

The germline gives CDR1 MNHEY, CDR2 SVGEGT. V was clipped by 3 bases and J by 7 bases, with 13 bases between them. The CDR3 spans 14 residues. TCRdb ran MiXCR on the RT-PCR reads and lists one entry per CDR3 protein. The sample yields more than 700,000 distinct CDR3 sequences, 21% seen once. This clonotype occurred many times. Its antigen is not known. This material consisted of PBMCs from blood, taken around 5 days after vaccination. The clonotype was recovered from a man aged 50 to 59 who received an inactivated influenza vaccine. V and J are TRBV6-2 or TRBV6-3 and TRBJ2-1; perhaps D is TRBD1 or TRBD2 (5 bases each). In nucleotides, the CDR3 is TGTGCCAGCAGTTATCTCGGGACGGAGAATGAGCAGTTCTTC. Its protein product is CASSYLGTENEQFF.